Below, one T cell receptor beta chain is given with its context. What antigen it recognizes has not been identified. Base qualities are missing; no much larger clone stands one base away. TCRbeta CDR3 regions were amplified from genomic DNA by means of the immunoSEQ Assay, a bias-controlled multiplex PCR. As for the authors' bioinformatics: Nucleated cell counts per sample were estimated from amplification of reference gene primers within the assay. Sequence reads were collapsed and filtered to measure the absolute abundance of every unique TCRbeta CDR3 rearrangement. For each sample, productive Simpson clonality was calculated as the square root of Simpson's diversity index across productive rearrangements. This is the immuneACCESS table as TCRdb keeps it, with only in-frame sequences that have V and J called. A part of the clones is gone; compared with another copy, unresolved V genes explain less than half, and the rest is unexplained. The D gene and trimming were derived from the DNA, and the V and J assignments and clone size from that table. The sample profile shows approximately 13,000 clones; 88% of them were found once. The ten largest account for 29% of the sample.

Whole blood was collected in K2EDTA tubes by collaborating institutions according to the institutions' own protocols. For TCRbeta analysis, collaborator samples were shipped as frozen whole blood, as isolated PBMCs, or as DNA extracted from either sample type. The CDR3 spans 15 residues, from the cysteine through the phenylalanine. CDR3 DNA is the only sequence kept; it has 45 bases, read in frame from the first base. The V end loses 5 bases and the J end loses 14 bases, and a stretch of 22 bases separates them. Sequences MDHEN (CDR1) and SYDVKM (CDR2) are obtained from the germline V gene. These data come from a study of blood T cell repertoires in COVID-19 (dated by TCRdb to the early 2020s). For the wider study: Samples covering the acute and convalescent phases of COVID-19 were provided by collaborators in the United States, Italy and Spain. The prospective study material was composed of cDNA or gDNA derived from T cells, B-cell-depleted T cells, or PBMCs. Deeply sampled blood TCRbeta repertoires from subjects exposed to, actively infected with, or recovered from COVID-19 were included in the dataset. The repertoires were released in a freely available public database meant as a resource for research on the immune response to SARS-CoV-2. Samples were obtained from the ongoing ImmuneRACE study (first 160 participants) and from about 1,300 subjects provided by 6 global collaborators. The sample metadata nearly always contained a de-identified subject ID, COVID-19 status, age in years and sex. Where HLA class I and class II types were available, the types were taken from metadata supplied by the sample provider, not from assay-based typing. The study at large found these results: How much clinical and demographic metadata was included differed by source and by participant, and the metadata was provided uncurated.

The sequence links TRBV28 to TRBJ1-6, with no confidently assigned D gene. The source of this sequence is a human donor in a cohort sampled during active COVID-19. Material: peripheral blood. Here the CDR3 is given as CASSTLELGSLTLHF. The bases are TGTGCCAGCAGTACACTCGAGCTAGGGAGTCTCACCCTCCACTTT.